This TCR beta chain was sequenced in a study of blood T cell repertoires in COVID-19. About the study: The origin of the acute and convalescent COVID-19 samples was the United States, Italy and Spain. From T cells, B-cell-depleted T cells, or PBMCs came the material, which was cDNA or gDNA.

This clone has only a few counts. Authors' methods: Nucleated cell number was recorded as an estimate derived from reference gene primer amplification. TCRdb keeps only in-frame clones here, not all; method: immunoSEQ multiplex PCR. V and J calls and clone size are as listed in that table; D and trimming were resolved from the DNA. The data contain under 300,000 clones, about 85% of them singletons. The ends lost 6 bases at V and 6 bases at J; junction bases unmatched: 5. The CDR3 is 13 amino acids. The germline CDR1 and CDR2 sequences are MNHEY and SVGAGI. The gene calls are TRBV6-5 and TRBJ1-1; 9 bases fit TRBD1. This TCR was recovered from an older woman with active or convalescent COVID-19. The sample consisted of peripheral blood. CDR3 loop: CASRGTGNPEAFF. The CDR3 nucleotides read TGTGCCAGCAGAGGGACAGGGAATCCTGAAGCTTTCTTT.